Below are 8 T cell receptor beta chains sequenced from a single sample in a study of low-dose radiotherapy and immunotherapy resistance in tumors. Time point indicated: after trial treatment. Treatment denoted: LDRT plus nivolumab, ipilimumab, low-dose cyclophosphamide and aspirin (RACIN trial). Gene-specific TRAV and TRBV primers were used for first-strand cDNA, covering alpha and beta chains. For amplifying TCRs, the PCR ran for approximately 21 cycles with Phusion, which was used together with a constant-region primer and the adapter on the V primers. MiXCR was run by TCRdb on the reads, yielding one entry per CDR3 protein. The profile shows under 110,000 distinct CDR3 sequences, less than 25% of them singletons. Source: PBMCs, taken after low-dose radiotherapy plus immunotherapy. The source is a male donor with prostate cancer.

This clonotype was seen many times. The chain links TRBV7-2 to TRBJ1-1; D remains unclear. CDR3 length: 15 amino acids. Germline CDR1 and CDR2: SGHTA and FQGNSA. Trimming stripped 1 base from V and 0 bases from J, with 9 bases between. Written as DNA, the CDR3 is TGTGCCAGCAGCTTAGATTGGGGTTTGAACACTGAAGCTTTCTTT. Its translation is CASSLDWGLNTEAFF.

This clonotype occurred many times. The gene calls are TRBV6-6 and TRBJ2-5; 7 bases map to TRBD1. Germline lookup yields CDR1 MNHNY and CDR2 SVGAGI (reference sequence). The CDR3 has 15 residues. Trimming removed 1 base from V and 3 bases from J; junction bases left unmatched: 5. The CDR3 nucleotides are TGTGCCAGCAGTTACTTACCCGGGACAGAAGAGACCCAGTACTTC. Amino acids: CASSYLPGTEETQYF.

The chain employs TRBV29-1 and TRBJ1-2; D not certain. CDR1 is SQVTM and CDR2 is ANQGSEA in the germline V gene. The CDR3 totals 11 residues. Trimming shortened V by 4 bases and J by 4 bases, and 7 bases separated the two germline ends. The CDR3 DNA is TGCAGCGTTGGAGAGACCTATGGCTACACCTTC. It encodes CSVGETYGYTF.

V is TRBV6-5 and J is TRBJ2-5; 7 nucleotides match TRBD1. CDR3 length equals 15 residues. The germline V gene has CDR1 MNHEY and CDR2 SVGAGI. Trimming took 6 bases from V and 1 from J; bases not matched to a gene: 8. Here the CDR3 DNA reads TGTGCCAGCAGCCGACAGGGAAACTTCCAAGAGACCCAGTACTTC. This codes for CASSRQGNFQETQYF.

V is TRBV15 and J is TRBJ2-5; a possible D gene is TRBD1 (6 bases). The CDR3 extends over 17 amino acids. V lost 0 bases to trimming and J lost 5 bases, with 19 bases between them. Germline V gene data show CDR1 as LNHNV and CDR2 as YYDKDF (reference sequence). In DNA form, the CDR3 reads TGTGCCACCAGCAGAGACCAGGAAAGGGGGTATTCGGAGACCCAGTACTTC. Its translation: CATSRDQERGYSETQYF.

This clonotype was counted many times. The CDR3 is CASSPNPTGGNTEAFF. The CDR3 DNA sequence: TGTGCCAGCTCCCCAAATCCTACAGGGGGGAACACTGAAGCTTTCTTT. The V and J genes are TRBV18 and TRBJ1-1; 8 nucleotides line up with TRBD1. This CDR3 spans 16 amino acids. The germline gives CDR1 KGHSH, CDR2 LQKENI. Trimming took 6 bases from V and 1 from J; bases not matched to a gene: 10.

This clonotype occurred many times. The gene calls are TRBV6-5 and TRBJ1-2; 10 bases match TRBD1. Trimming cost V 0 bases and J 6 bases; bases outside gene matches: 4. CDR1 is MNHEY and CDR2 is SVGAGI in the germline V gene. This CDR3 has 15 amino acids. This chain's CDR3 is CASSYSPDRGDGYTF. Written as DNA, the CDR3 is TGTGCCAGCAGTTACTCCCCGGACAGGGGGGATGGCTACACCTTC.

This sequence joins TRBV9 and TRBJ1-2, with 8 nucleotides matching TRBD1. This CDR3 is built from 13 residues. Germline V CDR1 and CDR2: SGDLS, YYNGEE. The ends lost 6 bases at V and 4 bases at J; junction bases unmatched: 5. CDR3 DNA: TGTGCCAGCAACCCCGGACAGGGCTATGGCTACACCTTC. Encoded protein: CASNPGQGYGYTF.